The 15 T cell receptor beta chains given below trace back to one sample, sequenced in a study of PD-1 blockade in classical Hodgkin lymphoma. Here immunoSEQ multiplex PCR was the method, and the copy in TCRdb shows in-frame clones only, minus some. This sample yields tens of thousands of clones, of which 80% are seen a single time; around 22% belongs to the top ten. Each patient relapsed following autologous stem cell transplantation, and prior brentuximab vedotin exposure differed. The source was peripheral blood mononuclear cells (PBMCs), collected before the second cycle of nivolumab. These receptors came from a human donor with classical Hodgkin lymphoma.

This clone was found once. V gene TRBV4-3 combines with J gene TRBJ2-5; TRBD2 matches 7 bases. This CDR3 region has 15 residues. The junction had 5 bases not matched to a gene; V was cut back by 4 bases and J by 0 bases. The germline V gene encodes CDR1 LGHNA and CDR2 YSLEER. The CDR3 DNA reads as TGCGCCAGCAGCCTGTCGACTAGCTACCAAGAGACCCAGTACTTC. Protein sequence: CASSLSTSYQETQYF.

The V and J genes are TRBV7-2 and TRBJ2-3; the match to TRBD2 covers 16 bases. V gave up 4 bases and J gave up 14 bases; unmatched junction bases: 6. Germline CDR1 and CDR2: SGHTA and FQGNSA. The CDR3 contains 14 residues. The CDR3 DNA sequence: TGTGCCAGCAGCTCGGGACTAGCGGGAGGGCCTCGGTATTTT. Its translation is CASSSGLAGGPRYF. Together with reference TRBV7-2 and TRBJ2-3, the CDR3 gives the full variable domain: GAGVSQSPSNKVTEKGKDVELRCDPISGHTALYWYRQSLGQGLEFLIYFQGNSAPDKSGLPSDRFSAERTGGSVSTLTIQRTQQEDSAVYLCASSSGLAGGPRYFGPGTRLTVL.

The CDR3 DNA sequence: TGTGCCAGCAGCGTAGTAGGGGCGGGAGCGAACACCGGGGAGCTGTTTTTT. Amino acid sequence: CASSVVGAGANTGELFF. This chain joins TRBV9 and TRBJ2-2; TRBD2 matches at 7 bases. The CDR3 covers 17 residues. Trimming at V came to 0 bases and at J to 0 bases, leaving 5 bases not matched to a gene. CDR1 and CDR2 (germline): SGDLS, YYNGEE.

This chain connects TRBV5-8 to TRBJ2-1; 7 bases are shared with TRBD2. Per the germline V gene, CDR1 is SGHTS and CDR2 is YDEGEE. This CDR3 comprises 15 residues. Trimming removed 0 bases from V and 2 bases from J; junction bases left unmatched: 2. The CDR3 is CASSLGLATYNEQFF. The CDR3 DNA reads as TGTGCCAGCAGCTTGGGACTAGCTACCTACAATGAGCAGTTCTTC.

This rearrangement joins TRBV27 to TRBJ2-2; D remains ambiguous. The CDR3 sequence is 12 residues long. Germline lookup yields CDR1 MNHEY and CDR2 SMNVEV (reference sequence). V was pared by 3 bases and J by 3 bases, with 2 bases between. The CDR3: CASSFHTGELFF. The CDR3, as DNA: TGTGCCAGCAGTTTTCACACCGGGGAGCTGTTTTTT.

This chain uses TRBV7-3 with TRBJ2-1; 8 bases are shared with TRBD2. The length of the CDR3 is 16 residues. Per germline, CDR1 SGHTA and CDR2 FQGTGA. Trimming cost V 1 base and J 1 base; bases outside gene matches: 3. The CDR3 nucleotides read TGTGCCAGCAGCTTAAGCGGCGGGGGGTCCTACAATGAGCAGTTCTTC. It is translated as CASSLSGGGSYNEQFF.

The chain joins TRBV27 to TRBJ2-3; 9 bases match TRBD1. This CDR3 spans 16 amino acids. Germline assignment: CDR1 MNHEY and CDR2 SMNVEV (reference sequence). The J segment lost 5 bases and the V segment lost 5 bases, leaving 11 bases of the junction unmatched. CDR3 amino acids: CASSALTGGMGDTQYF. DNA for the CDR3: TGTGCCAGCAGTGCACTAACAGGGGGCATGGGAGATACGCAGTATTTT.

The chain has TRBV7-9 and TRBJ1-1; D unclear. Germline CDR1 SEHNR, CDR2 FQNEAQ (reference sequence). This CDR3 comprises 12 residues. Deletions cut 3 bases from V and 5 bases from J, with 7 bases between. CDR3 in amino acids: CASSFPMTEAFF. For the CDR3, the DNA is TGTGCCAGCAGCTTTCCGATGACTGAAGCTTTCTTT.

This chain joins TRBV2 and TRBJ1-1, with TRBD1 as a possible D gene (5 bases). Germline loops: CDR1 SNHLY, CDR2 FYNNEI. Between the trimmed V and J ends, which lost 4 bases and 4 bases, there was a span of 13 bases. This CDR3 has 14 amino acids. Here the CDR3 DNA reads TGTGCCAGCAGTGGTGAGGGGTCTGGCACTGAAGCTTTCTTT. Its translation is CASSGEGSGTEAFF.

The V call is TRBV5-1, the J call TRBJ2-7; D gene ambiguous. CDR1 SGHRS and CDR2 YFSETQ come from the germline V gene. The CDR3 is 15 residues long. Trimming removed 4 bases from V and 2 bases from J, with 16 bases in between. CDR3 in amino acids: CASSPAGPTTYEQYF. As DNA, the CDR3 is TGCGCCAGCAGCCCGGCAGGCCCTACAACCTACGAGCAGTACTTC.

The chain combines TRBV4-2 with TRBJ2-7; TRBD1 agrees at 7 bases. With V trimmed by 3 bases and J by 5 bases, 7 bases remained unmatched. The length of the CDR3 is 14 residues. CDR1 LGHNA and CDR2 YNFKEQ come from the germline V gene. The CDR3 DNA reads as TGTGCCAGCAGCCATCCGGGACAGCAGAACGAGCAGTACTTC. Protein: CASSHPGQQNEQYF.

The chain combines TRBV2 with TRBJ2-7, with D perhaps matching TRBD2 (5 bases). The germline gives CDR1 SNHLY, CDR2 FYNNEI. This CDR3 spans 14 amino acids. V was pared by 7 bases and J by 0 bases, with 13 bases between. The DNA of the CDR3 is TGTGCCAGCACGGTACGACGGGACTCCTACGAGCAGTACTTC. Translated: CASTVRRDSYEQYF.

The rearrangement links TRBV11-3 to TRBJ2-7; the D gene is possibly TRBD2 (6 bases). The CDR3 consists of 17 residues. Trimming pared 1 base from V and 2 bases from J, leaving 18 bases between. CDR1 is SGHNT, CDR2 YENEEA, per germline. CDR3 coding DNA: TGTGCCAGCAGCTTAGGGTTTGGCGGGACCTTCACCTACGAGCAGTACTTC. It codes for CASSLGFGGTFTYEQYF. Full variable domain (rest looked up from reference TRBV11-3 and TRBJ2-7): EAGVVQSPRYKIIEKKQPVAFWCNPISGHNTLYWYLQNLGQGPELLIRYENEEAVDDSQLPKDRFSAERLKGVDSTLKIQPAELGDSAVYLCASSLGFGGTFTYEQYFGPGTRLTVT.

V and J are TRBV7-2 and TRBJ1-2, with D perhaps matching TRBD1 (5 bases). CDR1 SGHTA and CDR2 FQGNSA come from the germline V gene. The V end lost 4 bases, the J end lost 4 bases, and 10 bases lay between the germline ends. The CDR3 length is 13 residues. CDR3 sequence reads: CASSSGNRYGYTF. CDR3 in DNA: TGTGCCAGCAGCTCAGGGAATCGCTATGGCTACACCTTC.

The chain recombines TRBV30 with TRBJ2-7; tentative D call: TRBD2 (5 bases). The CDR3 runs to 12 residues. The germline CDR1 and CDR2 sequences are GTSNPN and SVGIG (reference sequence). The V gene lost 0 bases and the J gene lost 3 bases, with 6 bases spanning the gap. The CDR3 loop is CAWSVRGYEQYF. The CDR3 nucleotides read TGTGCCTGGAGTGTACGGGGCTACGAGCAGTACTTC.